This T cell receptor beta chain was found in a study of blood T cell repertoires in COVID-19. Study summary: The United States, Italy and Spain provided the acute and convalescent COVID-19 samples. T cells, B-cell-depleted T cells, or PBMCs supplied cDNA or gDNA.

Source study methods: Cell counts per sample came from amplifying reference gene primers. Data came from immunoSEQ multiplex PCR; TCRdb stores just in-frame clones and leaves some out. For V, J and clone size, that table is used; D and trimming come from the DNA. The top ten clones hold more than 4.5% of a sample with around 70,000 clones, approximately 78% of them seen once. V gave up 5 bases and J gave up 8 bases, with 18 bases separating them. Germline V lookup: CDR1 SGHTA, CDR2 FQGTGA. This CDR3 comprises 14 residues. The clonotype was recovered from a woman aged 80 or over with active or convalescent COVID-19. The V call is TRBV7-3, the J call TRBJ1-2, with D possibly matching TRBD1 (5 bases). What was sequenced was peripheral blood. This CDR3 reads CASSPQFGTGGYTF. The CDR3 bases are TGTGCCAGCAGCCCCCAATTCGGGACTGGCGGCTACACCTTC.